The sequence of this T cell receptor (beta chain) was determined in a study of blood T cell repertoires in COVID-19. The overall study: The United States, Italy and Spain provided the acute and convalescent COVID-19 samples. Sample material is recorded as cDNA or gDNA derived from T cells, B-cell-depleted T cells, or PBMCs.

Comment on this clone: At the DNA level, this CDR3 is encoded by other sequences in the same sample as well.

Germline V lookup: CDR1 LNHDA, CDR2 SQIVND (reference sequence). The ends were cut back, 5 bases at V and 2 bases at J, with 9 bases in the middle. The CDR3 has 13 residues. How the authors handled the data: For nucleated cells, counts were estimated from reference gene primer amplification. TCRdb's copy holds only in-frame clones and misses some; the assay was immunoSEQ multiplex PCR. D and trimming come from the DNA, and the V and J calls and clone size come from that table. This sample yields hundreds of thousands of clones, of which roughly 86% are seen a single time; approximately 3% belongs to the top ten.

The sequenced sample consisted of peripheral blood. The clonotype comes from a man aged 55 to 70 with acute or convalescent COVID-19. The chain couples TRBV19 to TRBJ1-1; TRBD1 might be the D (5 bases). The CDR3 sequence is CASSPQGNTEAFF. DNA of the CDR3: TGTGCCAGTAGTCCCCAGGGAAACACTGAAGCTTTCTTT. The full variable domain, rest sourced from reference TRBV19 and TRBJ1-1, is DGGITQSPKYLFRKEGQNVTLSCEQNLNHDAMYWYRQDPGQGLRLIYYSQIVNDFQKGDIAEGYSVSREKKESFPLTVTSAQKNPTAFYLCASSPQGNTEAFFGQGTRLTVV.